These T cell receptor beta chains were read from a single sample in a study of CD8 T cells in ankylosing spondylitis. From the 5' RACE reads, TCRdb called clonotypes with MiXCR, one entry per CDR3 protein. The sample carries a few hundred thousand distinct CDR3 sequences, 8% recorded once. The sample was blood, either unsorted or a sorted T cell fraction (not recorded which). These receptors were taken from a male donor with ankylosing spondylitis. CDR3s include the opening cysteine and the closing phenylalanine or tryptophan. A D gene is named only where the DNA matches it firmly. Size is stated for part of the rows, as once, few or many counts, or as a class when the clone is expanded.

J: TRBJ2-4
V: TRBV5-1
size: few
D: TRBD1
DNA: TGCGCCAGCAGCCTCTTGACAGGGAACAAAAACATTCAGTACTTC
CDR3: CASSLLTGNKNIQYF

J: TRBJ2-1
V: TRBV4-1
size: few
D: TRBD2
DNA: TGCGCCAGCAGCCAAGTGGGGACTAGCGGGGGTAGCTCCTACAATGAGCAGTTCTTC
CDR3: CASSQVGTSGGSSYNEQFF

J: TRBJ1-2
V: TRBV29-1
size: .
D: .
DNA: TGCAGCGTGCCCTCGCCGGGAGACTATGGCTACACCTTC
CDR3: CSVPSPGDYGYTF

J: TRBJ1-2
V: TRBV3-1
size: .
D: .
DNA: TGTGCCAGCAGCCAACCCGGGACCGTCGGCTACACCTTC
CDR3: CASSQPGTVGYTF

J: TRBJ2-2
V: TRBV7-9
size: once
D: .
DNA: TGTGCCAGCAGCTTTGATCCTCTAGCCACCGGGGAGCTGTTTTTT
CDR3: CASSFDPLATGELFF

J: TRBJ2-1
V: TRBV3-1
size: many
D: .
DNA: TGTGCCAGCAGCCAGATTAGTCAACCTGGGTACAATGAGCAGTTCTTC
CDR3: CASSQISQPGYNEQFF

J: TRBJ1-1
V: TRBV25-1
size: .
D: .
DNA: TGTGCCAGCAGTGATAACAGGGCGATGAACACTGAAGCTTTCTTT
CDR3: CASSDNRAMNTEAFF

J: TRBJ2-1
V: TRBV27
size: few
D: .
DNA: TGTGCCAGCAGGGGGCTGGGCCAGGGTAGCCATGAGCAGTTCTTC
CDR3: CASRGLGQGSHEQFF

J: TRBJ1-5
V: TRBV24-1
size: few
D: .
DNA: TGTGCCACCAGTGACTCGGGCTCCGACCACTCCTATAGCAATCAGCCCCAGCATTTT
CDR3: CATSDSGSDHSYSNQPQHF

J: TRBJ1-1
V: TRBV28
size: many
D: .
DNA: TGTGCCAGCAGTTCCCCGGGAGGGCGTCGGAAGACTGAAGCTTTCTTT
CDR3: CASSSPGGRRKTEAFF

J: TRBJ2-1
V: TRBV20-1
size: once
D: .
DNA: TGCAGTGCCCCGCTTCAAGCGGGCACCGGTCGCTCCTACAATGAGCAGTTCTTC
CDR3: CSAPLQAGTGRSYNEQFF

J: TRBJ2-7
V: TRBV10-3
size: few
D: .
DNA: TGTGCCATCAGTCAGGAGACAGACCTCTACGAGCAGTACTTC
CDR3: CAISQETDLYEQYF

J: TRBJ2-4
V: TRBV6-5
size: .
D: .
DNA: TGTGCCAGCAGTATGGGGACGGCTCAGTACTTC
CDR3: CASSMGTAQYF

J: TRBJ2-1
V: TRBV9
size: .
D: .
DNA: TGTGCCAGCAGCGTAGAGGCGGCGGGGGCCCTCAATGAGCAGTTCTTC
CDR3: CASSVEAAGALNEQFF

J: TRBJ2-2
V: TRBV5-1
size: .
D: TRBD1
DNA: TGCGCCAGCAGCTTTCCGGGACAGGGGGCGCGGAATACCGGGGAGCTGTTTTTT
CDR3: CASSFPGQGARNTGELFF

J: TRBJ2-7
V: TRBV5-1
size: .
D: TRBD2
DNA: TGCGCCAGCAGCTTCACGACTAGCGGGACTAACGAGCAGTACTTC
CDR3: CASSFTTSGTNEQYF

J: TRBJ1-1
V: TRBV20-1
size: few
D: .
DNA: TGCAGTGCTAGTTCCCCCGGGCCCCCTAACACTGAAGCTTTCTTT
CDR3: CSASSPGPPNTEAFF

J: TRBJ2-2
V: TRBV5-1
size: .
D: TRBD2
DNA: TGCGCCAGCAGCTTGGAAGCGGGAGGGAACACCGGGGAGCTGTTTTTT
CDR3: CASSLEAGGNTGELFF

J: TRBJ2-7
V: TRBV11-2
size: .
D: .
DNA: TGTGCCAGCAGCTCATATAGACGGGACTCACGGACGACATCCTACGAGCAGTACTTC
CDR3: CASSSYRRDSRTTSYEQYF

J: TRBJ2-1
V: TRBV25-1
size: .
D: .
DNA: TGTGCCAGCAGTGATAGCTGGGAGCAGTTCTTC
CDR3: CASSDSWEQFF

J: TRBJ2-6
V: TRBV28
size: many
D: .
DNA: TGTGCCAGCAGTTTAAATGGGGCCGACGGGGTCCTGACTTTC
CDR3: CASSLNGADGVLTF

J: TRBJ2-7
V: TRBV12-3/TRBV12-4
size: few
D: TRBD2
DNA: TGTGCCAGCACCCGGACTAGCGGGAGCTACGAGCAGTACTTC
CDR3: CASTRTSGSYEQYF

J: TRBJ2-7
V: TRBV10-3
size: many
D: TRBD1
DNA: TGTGCCATCACCCCCAACCGGGACAGCTACGAGCAGTACTTC
CDR3: CAITPNRDSYEQYF

J: TRBJ1-5
V: TRBV5-1
size: .
D: .
DNA: TGCGCCAGCAGCTTGGGAGGGGAACAGCCCCAGCATTTT
CDR3: CASSLGGEQPQHF

J: TRBJ2-1
V: TRBV29-1
size: few
D: .
DNA: TGCAGCGCTGCTCAGAGCCCTTACAATGAGCAGTTCTTC
CDR3: CSAAQSPYNEQFF

J: TRBJ2-3
V: TRBV3-1
size: few
D: .
DNA: TGTGCCAGCAGCCAAAGGGAGGATACGCAGTATTTT
CDR3: CASSQREDTQYF

J: TRBJ2-1
V: TRBV5-1
size: .
D: TRBD1
DNA: TGCGCCAGCAGCTGGGACAGGGTTGTCAATGAGCAGTTCTTC
CDR3: CASSWDRVVNEQFF

J: TRBJ2-2
V: TRBV19
size: few
D: .
DNA: TGTGCCAGTAAACGGTTTGGGACGGACCTCTTAACCGGGGAGCTGTTTTTT
CDR3: CASKRFGTDLLTGELFF

J: TRBJ2-6
V: TRBV18
size: few
D: .
DNA: TGTGCCAGCTCACCATCGGCAGGATTACTCTCTGGGGCCAACGTCCTGACTTTC
CDR3: CASSPSAGLLSGANVLTF

J: TRBJ2-1
V: TRBV5-1
size: few
D: TRBD1
DNA: TGCGCCAGCAGCCCTGGACAGGGCAGGTACAATGAGCAGTTCTTC
CDR3: CASSPGQGRYNEQFF

J: TRBJ2-7
V: TRBV20-1
size: few
D: TRBD2
DNA: TGCAGTGCTAGAGTGACTAGCGGCTACGAGCAGTACTTC
CDR3: CSARVTSGYEQYF